The rows below give T cell receptor beta chains drawn from one sample of a study of molecular identifiers for immune sequencing clone quantification. TCRdb ran MiXCR on the PCR reads and lists one entry per CDR3 protein. The profile shows approximately 550,000 distinct CDR3 sequences, about a quarter of them singletons. Specimen: naive CD8+ T cells from blood, with Jurkat cell RNA spiked in. The origin of the receptors is a human donor in good health. Some libraries in this study had Jurkat cell RNA spiked in. The CDR3 runs from the conserved cysteine through the conserved F or W. Each record gives: J gene, V gene, clone size, CDR3 length, D gene, CDR3 protein, CDR3 DNA. D genes are given only for firm matches. Not every row has a clone size; where given, it reads once, few, many or a size class.

TRBJ2-1 | TRBV11-2 | NA | 13 | NA | CASSLVTANEQLF | TGTGCCAGCAGCTTAGTGACAGCCAATGAGCAGCTCTTC
TRBJ2-5 | TRBV4-3 | NA | 16 | NA | CASRQGRTGLGETQYF | TGCGCCAGCCGCCAAGGTAGAACAGGCCTTGGGGAGACCCAGTACTTC
TRBJ1-3 | TRBV9 | few | 15 | NA | CASSASGGYGNTIYF | TGTGCCAGCAGCGCCAGCGGGGGGTATGGAAACACCATATATTTT
TRBJ1-1 | TRBV6-2/TRBV6-3 | few | 12 | NA | CATQLGGTEAFF | TGTGCCACCCAGTTGGGGGGGACTGAAGCTTTCTTT
TRBJ1-5 | TRBV6-2/TRBV6-3 | many | 17 | NA | CASSYPTAGVSNQPQHF | TGTGCCAGCAGTTACCCAACCGCGGGAGTTAGCAATCAGCCCCAGCATTTT
TRBJ1-5 | TRBV19 | NA | 15 | TRBD1 | CASSSGDSVFQPQHF | TGTGCCAGTAGCTCAGGGGACAGTGTGTTTCAGCCCCAGCATTTT
TRBJ1-3 | TRBV24-1 | few | 15 | TRBD1 | CATSDRQGSGNTIYF | TGTGCCACCAGTGACCGACAGGGCTCCGGAAACACCATATATTTT
TRBJ2-3 | TRBV7-9 | many | 14 | NA | CASSPNPSTGVQYF | TGTGCCAGCAGCCCAAACCCCTCGACGGGGGTGCAGTATTTT
TRBJ1-1 | TRBV18 | NA | 16 | NA | CASSPSRGGQDTEAFF | TGTGCCAGCTCACCAAGTCGGGGGGGGCAGGACACTGAAGCTTTCTTT
TRBJ1-1 | TRBV20-1 | many | 14 | TRBD1 | CSARGETGSTEAFF | TGCAGTGCTAGAGGGGAGACAGGGTCGACTGAAGCTTTCTTT
TRBJ2-3 | TRBV4-3 | few | 14 | NA | CASSHFQGADTQYF | TGCGCCAGCAGCCATTTCCAGGGAGCAGATACGCAGTATTTT
TRBJ2-7 | TRBV20-1 | NA | 18 | NA | CSARDWDPTWGVSYEQYF | TGCAGTGCTAGAGATTGGGACCCCACCTGGGGGGTCTCCTACGAGCAGTACTTC
TRBJ1-4 | TRBV5-1 | NA | 14 | NA | CASSPDSLREKLFF | TGCGCCAGCAGCCCCGACAGCCTGCGGGAAAAACTGTTTTTT
TRBJ2-7 | TRBV10-2 | NA | 13 | NA | CASSRTGHNEQYF | TGCGCCAGCAGCCGGACGGGGCACAACGAGCAGTACTTC
TRBJ2-4 | TRBV6-2/TRBV6-3 | NA | 11 | NA | CAARTGDIQYF | TGTGCCGCACGAACGGGGGACATTCAGTACTTC
TRBJ1-1 | TRBV5-8 | few | 16 | NA | CASSLANSRIGTEAFF | TGTGCCAGCAGCTTGGCCAATAGCAGGATAGGCACTGAAGCTTTCTTT
TRBJ2-5 | TRBV25-1 | few | 13 | NA | CASRGVGEETQYF | TGTGCCAGCAGGGGGGTTGGGGAAGAGACCCAGTACTTC
TRBJ1-1 | TRBV27 | few | 13 | NA | CASSFREGTEAFF | TGTGCCAGCAGTTTTCGTGAGGGGACTGAAGCTTTCTTT
TRBJ1-1 | TRBV4-3 | NA | 15 | NA | CASSQDYEVGTEAFF | TGCGCCAGCAGCCAAGATTATGAGGTCGGCACTGAAGCTTTCTTT
TRBJ2-7 | TRBV13 | few | 14 | TRBD1 | CASSPDREPYSVDF | TGTGCCAGCAGCCCGGACAGGGAACCCTATAGTGTGGACTTC
TRBJ2-7 | TRBV6-1 | few | 16 | NA | CASSELVGFGSYEQYF | TGTGCCAGCAGTGAGCTCGTTGGCTTCGGCTCCTACGAGCAGTACTTC
TRBJ2-7 | TRBV13 | NA | 15 | TRBD2 | CASSLGRGEGYEQYF | TGTGCCAGCAGCTTAGGTCGGGGGGAGGGTTACGAGCAGTACTTC
TRBJ2-7 | TRBV9 | NA | 17 | NA | CASSVAVTGQSSYEQYF | TGTGCCAGCAGCGTAGCAGTGACAGGTCAGAGCTCCTACGAGCAGTACTTC
TRBJ2-5 | TRBV4-1 | NA | 16 | TRBD2 | CASSQESGGAPETQYF | TGCGCCAGCAGCCAAGAAAGCGGGGGGGCCCCTGAGACCCAGTACTTC
TRBJ2-7 | TRBV5-1 | few | 14 | NA | CASSAETGPYEQYF | TGCGCCAGCAGCGCCGAAACAGGGCCCTACGAGCAGTACTTC
TRBJ2-3 | TRBV13 | many | 13 | NA | CASSLTGTDTQYF | TGTGCCAGCAGCCTGACAGGCACAGATACGCAGTATTTT
TRBJ2-3 | TRBV13 | many | 16 | NA | CASSFEWGQDTDTQYF | TGTGCCAGCAGCTTTGAATGGGGACAAGACACAGATACGCAGTATTTT
TRBJ2-5 | TRBV11-2 | few | 15 | TRBD1 | CASSLPGTGRETQYF | TGTGCCAGCAGCCTGCCCGGGACAGGGAGAGAGACCCAGTACTTC
TRBJ1-1 | TRBV12-3/TRBV12-4 | few | 15 | NA | CASSPLYRANTEAFF | TGTGCCAGCAGTCCCCTGTACAGGGCGAACACTGAAGCTTTCTTT
TRBJ1-1 | TRBV5-6 | many | 14 | TRBD1 | CASSLGQGVAEAFF | TGTGCCAGCAGCTTGGGACAGGGGGTAGCTGAAGCTTTCTTT
TRBJ1-6 | TRBV9 | NA | 13 | NA | CASSVGTDSPLHF | TGTGCCAGCAGCGTAGGGACAGATTCACCCCTCCACTTT
TRBJ1-1 | TRBV5-1 | many | 14 | NA | CASSLVGGLAEAFF | TGCGCCAGCAGCTTGGTCGGAGGGCTAGCTGAAGCTTTCTTT
TRBJ2-3 | TRBV7-2 | few | 16 | NA | CASSPSPFVSTDTQYF | TGTGCCAGCAGCCCCAGCCCCTTCGTAAGCACAGATACGCAGTATTTT
TRBJ2-7 | TRBV27 | few | 15 | TRBD2 | CASSSGSGRAGEQYF | TGTGCCAGCAGTTCGGGTAGCGGGAGGGCCGGAGAGCAGTACTTC
TRBJ1-1 | TRBV30 | NA | 15 | NA | CAWSPWGGLNTEAFF | TGTGCCTGGAGCCCATGGGGGGGGTTAAACACTGAAGCTTTCTTT
TRBJ2-3 | TRBV20-1 | many | 13 | NA | CSAYPTGTDTQYF | TGCAGTGCTTACCCGACTGGTACAGATACGCAGTATTTT
TRBJ1-5 | TRBV7-6 | NA | 13 | NA | CASSQKGEQPQHF | TGTGCCAGCAGCCAAAAGGGGGAGCAGCCCCAGCATTTT
TRBJ1-2 | TRBV7-2 | NA | 17 | NA | CASSPLEWGNTNYGYTF | TGTGCCAGCAGCCCATTGGAATGGGGAAACACTAACTATGGCTACACCTTC
TRBJ2-7 | TRBV5-1 | NA | 15 | NA | CASSGGTDRDYEQYF | TGCGCCAGCAGCGGCGGGACAGACAGGGACTACGAGCAGTACTTC
TRBJ2-3 | TRBV6-2/TRBV6-3 | NA | 16 | TRBD2 | CASSYLASGSTDTQYF | TGTGCCAGCAGTTACTTGGCTAGCGGCAGCACAGATACGCAGTATTTT
TRBJ1-5 | TRBV12-3/TRBV12-4 | NA | 13 | NA | CASGPQENQPQHF | TGTGCCAGCGGGCCACAAGAAAATCAGCCCCAGCATTTT
TRBJ2-7 | TRBV4-3 | NA | 16 | TRBD1 | CASSQDSQGAFYEQYF | TGCGCCAGCAGCCAAGATAGCCAGGGGGCTTTCTACGAGCAGTACTTC
TRBJ2-1 | TRBV4-3 | NA | 11 | NA | CASSRHNEQFF | TGCGCCAGCAGCCGCCACAATGAGCAGTTCTTC
TRBJ2-2 | TRBV19 | NA | 16 | NA | CASSIEFGFPTGELIF | TGTGCCAGTAGTATCGAGTTCGGGTTTCCCACCGGGGAGCTGATTTTT
TRBJ1-5 | TRBV27 | NA | 16 | NA | CASSLTPQGGNQPQHF | TGTGCCAGCAGTTTAACTCCCCAGGGAGGCAATCAGCCCCAGCATTTT
TRBJ2-3 | TRBV7-6 | NA | 14 | NA | CASSVTGSADTLYF | TGTGCCAGCAGCGTTACAGGGTCGGCAGATACGCTGTATTTT
TRBJ2-3 | TRBV3-1 | NA | 14 | NA | CASSQGGRVDTQYF | TGTGCCAGCAGCCAGGGCGGCAGGGTGGATACGCAGTATTTT
TRBJ2-1 | TRBV5-1 | NA | 15 | NA | CASSLRWGAYNEQFF | TGCGCCAGCAGCTTGCGCTGGGGCGCCTACAATGAGCAGTTCTTC
TRBJ1-1 | TRBV13 | NA | 12 | NA | CASSLLGTEAVF | TGTGCCAGCAGCCTACTGGGCACTGAAGCTGTCTTT
TRBJ1-5 | TRBV7-9 | many | 19 | TRBD1 | CASSLQGVREVGQDQPQHF | TGTGCCAGCAGCTTACAGGGGGTGAGAGAAGTCGGGCAGGATCAGCCCCAGCATTTT
TRBJ2-7 | TRBV12-5 | NA | 13 | NA | CASGLDISYELYF | TGTGCCAGCGGCTTGGACATCTCCTATGAACTGTACTTC
TRBJ1-1 | TRBV12-3/TRBV12-4 | NA | 16 | NA | CASSLAWPGAGTEAFF | TGTGCCAGCAGTTTAGCGTGGCCAGGGGCAGGGACTGAAGCTTTCTTT
TRBJ2-7 | TRBV14 | NA | 13 | NA | CASQSRDSYEQYF | TGTGCCAGCCAATCCAGGGACTCCTACGAGCAGTACTTC